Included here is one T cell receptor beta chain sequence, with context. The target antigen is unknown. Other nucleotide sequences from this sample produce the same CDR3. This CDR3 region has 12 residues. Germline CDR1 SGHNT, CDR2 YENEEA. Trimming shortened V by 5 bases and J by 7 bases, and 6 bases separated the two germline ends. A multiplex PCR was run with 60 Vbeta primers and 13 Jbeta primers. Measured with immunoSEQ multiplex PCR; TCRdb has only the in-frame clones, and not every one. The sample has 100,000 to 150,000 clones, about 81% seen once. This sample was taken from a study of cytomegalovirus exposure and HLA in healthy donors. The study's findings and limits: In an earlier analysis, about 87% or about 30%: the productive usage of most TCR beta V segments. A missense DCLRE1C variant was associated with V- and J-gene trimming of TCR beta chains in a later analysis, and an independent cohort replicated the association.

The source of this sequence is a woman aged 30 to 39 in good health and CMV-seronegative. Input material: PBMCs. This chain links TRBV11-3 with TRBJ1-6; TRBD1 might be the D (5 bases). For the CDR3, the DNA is TGTGCCAGCAGCCGACAGAATTCACCCCTCCACTTT. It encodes CASSRQNSPLHF.